Sequencing of this TCR beta chain was carried out in a study of CD8+ T cells in alopecia areata. TCR sequencing used cDNA made by reverse transcription of extracted RNA. This table comes from immunoSEQ multiplex PCR, and its TCRdb copy is limited to in-frame clones, with some not included. Altogether more than 150,000 clones are present, 60% to 70% being singletons, with the ten largest covering 3.3%. With 2 bases removed from V and 9 bases from J, the gap between germline ends came to 13 bases. The CDR3 spans 13 residues. In germline, CDR1 is MNHNY, CDR2 SVGAGI (reference sequence). Remarks on this clone: Its matching antigen is unknown.

The treatment denotes: oral pan-JAK inhibitor, 5-10 mg twice daily. Whole-study results and caveats: Lesional scalp, especially alopecia totalis/universalis, showed higher clonality than normal scalp. With tofacitinib ongoing, many expanded lesional clones persisted in both scalp and blood.

The source is a human donor with alopecia areata. V usage is TRBV6-6 and J usage is TRBJ1-2; weak D call: TRBD1 (5 bases). The source was CD4+ T cells sorted from blood, collected at week 4, from a patient treated with tofacitinib. CDR3 amino acids: CASSYTGLMSYTF. CDR3 bases: TGTGCCAGCAGTTACACAGGTTTGATGAGCTACACCTTC.